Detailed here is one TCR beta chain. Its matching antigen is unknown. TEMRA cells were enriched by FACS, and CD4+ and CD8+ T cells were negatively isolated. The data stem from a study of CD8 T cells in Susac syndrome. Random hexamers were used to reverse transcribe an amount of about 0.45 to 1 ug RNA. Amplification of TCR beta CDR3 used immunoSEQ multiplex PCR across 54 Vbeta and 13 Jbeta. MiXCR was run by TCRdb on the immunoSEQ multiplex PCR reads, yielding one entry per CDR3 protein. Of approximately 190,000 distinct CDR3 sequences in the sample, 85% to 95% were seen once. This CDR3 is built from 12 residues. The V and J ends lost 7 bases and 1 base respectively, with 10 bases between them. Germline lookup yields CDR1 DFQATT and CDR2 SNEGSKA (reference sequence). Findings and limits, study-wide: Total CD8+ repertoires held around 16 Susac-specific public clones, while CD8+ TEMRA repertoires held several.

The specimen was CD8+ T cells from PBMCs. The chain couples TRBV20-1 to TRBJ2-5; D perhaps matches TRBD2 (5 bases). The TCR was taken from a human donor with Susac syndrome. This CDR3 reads CSVTGSQETQYF. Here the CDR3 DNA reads TGCAGTGTGACGGGAAGCCAAGAGACCCAGTACTTC.